One and the same sample provided the 13 T cell receptor beta chains below, sequenced in a study of blood T cell repertoires in COVID-19. Some clones are missing from TCRdb's copy, which holds only in-frame ones; the method was immunoSEQ multiplex PCR. The sample records 400,000 to 450,000 clones, roughly 90% being singletons. The sample consisted of peripheral blood. These receptors all come from a woman under 40 with active or convalescent COVID-19.

Comment on this clone: Sequence at one end of the junction differs from germline and may be a read error. The V call is TRBV2, the J call TRBJ1-2; possible D gene TRBD1, 5 bases. Germline V CDR1 and CDR2: SNHLY, FYNNEI. The CDR3 is made up of 11 amino acids. The CDR3: CASSSGYGHTF. CDR3 bases: TGTGCCAGCAGTTCAGGGTATGGCCACACCTTC.

This chain uses TRBV27 with TRBJ1-2, with 10 bases lining up with TRBD1. The CDR3 extends over 21 amino acids. CDR1 is MNHEY and CDR2 is SMNVEV in the germline V gene (reference sequence). Trimming removed 2 bases from V and 0 bases from J; junction bases left unmatched: 18. The CDR3 DNA is TGTGCCAGCAGTTTACGGTCCCGGGACAGGGGACTACGCTATTCTAACTATGGCTACACCTTC. As protein: CASSLRSRDRGLRYSNYGYTF.

V gene TRBV9 combines with J gene TRBJ2-2; the D is unclear. CDR3 length: 14 amino acids. V lost 0 bases and J 4 bases, leaving 7 bases between the germline ends. Germline lookup yields CDR1 SGDLS and CDR2 YYNGEE. CDR3 sequence reads: CASSVARGTGELFF. CDR3 in DNA: TGTGCCAGCAGCGTAGCCCGAGGCACCGGGGAGCTGTTTTTT. The whole variable domain, filled in from reference TRBV9 and TRBJ2-2, reads DSGVTQTPKHLITATGQRVTLRCSPRSGDLSVYWYQQSLDQGLQFLIQYYNGEERAKGNILERFSAQQFPDLHSELNLSSLELGDSALYFCASSVARGTGELFFGEGSRLTVL.

Remarks on this clone: Other DNA sequences in the same sample also yield this CDR3. The CDR3 DNA is TGCGCCAGCAGCTTGGGACTAGCGGGAGCCGATGAGCAGTTCTTC. It yields the protein CASSLGLAGADEQFF. The chain employs TRBV5-1 and TRBJ2-1; TRBD2 aligns across 12 bases. The CDR3 runs to 15 residues. The V and J ends lost 0 bases and 8 bases, in that order; junction bases with no gene match: 3. Germline V lookup: CDR1 SGHRS, CDR2 YFSETQ.

The sample holds one count of this clone. This rearrangement joins TRBV15 to TRBJ2-3; TRBD1 is a possible D gene (6 bases). V shed 0 bases and J shed 2 bases, with 12 bases lying between them. This CDR3 region has 16 residues. Looked up from germline, CDR1 is LNHNV and CDR2 is YYDKDF (reference sequence). Written as DNA, the CDR3 is TGTGCCACCAGCAGAGATCTGGGGGCCGTCACAGATACGCAGTATTTT. Amino acids: CATSRDLGAVTDTQYF.

V is TRBV5-5 and J is TRBJ1-5; D is uncertain. Germline loops: CDR1 SGHKS, CDR2 YYEKEE (reference sequence). Trimming took 2 bases from V and 6 from J, leaving 9 bases between them. The CDR3 runs 13 residues. DNA of the CDR3: TGTGCCAGCAGCTTTGGTCTAAGTCAGCCCCAGCATTTT. Encoded protein: CASSFGLSQPQHF. Filled out from reference TRBV5-5 and TRBJ1-5, the complete variable domain reads DAGVTQSPTHLIKTRGQQVTLRCSPISGHKSVSWYQQVLGQGPQFIFQYYEKEERGRGNFPDRFSARQFPNYSSELNVNALLLGDSALYLCASSFGLSQPQHFGDGTRLSIL.

The chain uses TRBV7-8 and TRBJ1-6, with a weak D call TRBD1 (5 bases). Per germline, CDR1 SGHVS and CDR2 FQNEAQ. V dropped 6 bases and J dropped 10 bases, with 16 bases sitting between them. There are 14 residues in the CDR3. As DNA, the CDR3 is TGTGCCAGCAGGTCGGGGGGATTGGAATCACCCCTCCACTTT. This codes for CASRSGGLESPLHF.

The J gene is TRBJ1-5, the V gene TRBV3-1 (or the pseudogene TRBV3-2); D is unresolved. The CDR3 is 16 amino acids. V was trimmed by 1 base and J by 0 bases, leaving 10 bases between them. The germline gives CDR1 LGHDT, CDR2 YNNKEL (reference sequence). The CDR3 reads CASSQGSGISNQPQHF. The CDR3 DNA sequence: TGTGCCAGCAGCCAAGGATCAGGAATTAGCAATCAGCCCCAGCATTTT.

The chain combines TRBV6-1 with TRBJ1-1; 8 positions agree with TRBD1. Germline V lookup: CDR1 MNHNS, CDR2 SASEGT. The J segment lost 5 bases and the V segment lost 1 base, leaving 12 bases of the junction unmatched. This CDR3 is 17 amino acids long. Here the CDR3 DNA reads TGTGCCAGCAGTGAAGGGCCTCCAGGGGGCAGAGGGACTGAAGCTTTCTTT. This gives the protein CASSEGPPGGRGTEAFF.

The chain is built from TRBV29-1 and TRBJ1-1, with no clear D. Trimming cost V 3 bases and J 5 bases, with 10 bases left between them. From germline, CDR1 is SQVTM and CDR2 ANQGSEA. The CDR3 covers 12 residues. The CDR3 is CSVETGLTEAFF. The CDR3 DNA reads as TGCAGCGTTGAGACGGGTTTAACTGAAGCTTTCTTT.

This sequence joins TRBV7-9 and TRBJ1-1; D remains unclear. V lost 8 bases and J lost 2, with 15 bases in between. Germline assignment: CDR1 SEHNR and CDR2 FQNEAQ (reference sequence). The CDR3 loop spans 14 amino acids. CDR3 protein: CASARWTGNTEAFF. The CDR3 nucleotides read TGTGCCAGCGCAAGGTGGACGGGAAACACTGAAGCTTTCTTT.

The rearrangement uses TRBV19 and TRBJ1-2; no clear D. CDR3 size: 13 residues. Looked up from germline, CDR1 is LNHDA and CDR2 is SQIVND (reference sequence). The V and J ends lost 3 bases and 4 bases respectively, with 9 bases between them. DNA for the CDR3: TGTGCCAGTAGTATTCGCGTCGGCTATGGCTACACCTTC. Translated: CASSIRVGYGYTF.

Notes on this clone: The sample carries other DNA sequences with the same CDR3. The CDR3 reads CASSYLAGGADTQYF. CDR3 DNA sequence: TGTGCCAGCAGTTACCTGGCGGGGGGCGCAGATACGCAGTATTTT. J is TRBJ2-3 and V is TRBV6-5; 8 positions agree with TRBD2. Germline V gene sequence: CDR1 MNHEY, CDR2 SVGAGI. After removal of 2 bases from V and 4 bases from J, the junction contained 5 bases not matched to a gene. This CDR3 region has 15 residues.